These 29 T cell receptor beta chains originate from one sample sequenced in a study of glioma-infiltrating T cells after dendritic cell vaccination. The assay was immunoSEQ multiplex PCR, and TCRdb's table has in-frame clones only and misses some. The sample holds 25,000 to 35,000 clones, roughly 90% seen once. The sequencing here drew on blood, taken before dendritic cell vaccination. The source is a human donor with glioblastoma.

The rearrangement uses TRBV19 and TRBJ2-2; D remains unclear. The CDR3 extends over 14 amino acids. Trimming left V 3 bases short and J 2 bases short, with 7 bases between. Germline CDR1 is LNHDA and CDR2 is SQIVND (reference sequence). CDR3 DNA: TGTGCCAGTAGTATGGCTAGAAACACCGGGGAGCTGTTTTTT. Its protein is CASSMARNTGELFF.

This rearrangement joins TRBV7-9 to TRBJ1-2; D gene unclear. Per germline, CDR1 SEHNR and CDR2 FQNEAQ (reference sequence). V was cut by 5 bases and J by 1 base, with 11 bases left in between. The CDR3 runs to 14 residues. The CDR3 spells CASSPTHLNYGYTF. The CDR3, as DNA: TGTGCCAGCAGCCCCACACACCTTAACTATGGCTACACCTTC.

About this clone: The junction shows a germline mismatch at one end, possibly a read error. The sample contains more than one DNA sequence encoding this CDR3. J is TRBJ1-2 and V is TRBV27, with 7 bases that match TRBD1. The CDR3 has 14 residues. Germline-derived CDR1 and CDR2 are MNHEY and SMNVEV (reference sequence). The CDR3 spells CASSRTGLNSGYTF. In DNA, the CDR3 is TGTGCCAGCAGCCGGACAGGATTAAATAGCGGCTATACCTTC.

The chain uses TRBV5-1 and TRBJ2-2; 10 bases are a match to TRBD2. CDR3 size: 17 residues. CDR1 is SGHRS and CDR2 is YFSETQ in the germline V gene. J was trimmed by 2 bases and V by 1 base; bases with no gene match: 5. In nucleotides, the CDR3 is TGCGCCAGCAGCTTGATTAGCGGGGGGACTAACACCGGGGAGCTGTTTTTT. The encoded protein is CASSLISGGTNTGELFF.

The chain links TRBV16 to TRBJ2-5, with D possibly TRBD2 on 5 matching bases. Germline values: CDR1 KGHSY, CDR2 FQNENV. CDR3 length: 16 residues. The ends were cut back, 4 bases at V and 5 bases at J, with 20 bases in the middle. The CDR3 region is CASSRRSGLRGETQYF. In DNA form, the CDR3 reads TGTGCCAGCAGCCGAAGATCGGGCCTTCGAGGGGAGACCCAGTACTTC.

The rearrangement uses TRBV11-2 and TRBJ2-5, with TRBD2 identical over 14 bases. This CDR3 has 17 amino acids. The germline gives CDR1 SGHAT, CDR2 FQNNGV. Germline trimming cut 5 bases from V and 5 bases from J; bases unmatched to any gene: 10. CDR3 loop: CASSARLAGGPVETQYF. CDR3 bases: TGTGCCAGCAGCGCCCGACTAGCGGGGGGGCCAGTTGAGACCCAGTACTTC.

CDR3 protein: CASSIRDRDYNEQFF. The CDR3, as DNA: TGTGCCAGCAGCATCCGGGACAGGGATTACAATGAGCAGTTCTTC. V usage is TRBV9 and J usage is TRBJ2-1, with 9 nucleotides matching TRBD1. J was trimmed by 4 bases and V by 4 bases; bases with no gene match: 6. Germline loops: CDR1 SGDLS, CDR2 YYNGEE. The length of the CDR3 is 15 residues.

The chain has TRBV6-1 and TRBJ2-7; D perhaps matches TRBD1 (6 bases). Trimming shortened V by 6 bases and J by 3 bases, and 12 bases separated the two germline ends. The germline gives CDR1 MNHNS, CDR2 SASEGT. The CDR3 is made up of 13 amino acids. DNA for the CDR3: TGTGCCAGCAGCCGGGACATAAACTACGAGCAGTACTTC. Translated: CASSRDINYEQYF.

The chain uses TRBV30 and TRBJ1-2; possibly TRBD1 for D (5 bases). Trimming cost V 8 bases and J 0 bases, with 10 bases left between them. CDR1 GTSNPN and CDR2 SVGIG come from the germline V gene (reference sequence). The CDR3 is 12 residues long. DNA of the CDR3: TGTGCCGGACAAGACACTAACTATGGCTACACCTTC. This gives the protein CAGQDTNYGYTF.

V is TRBV6-1 and J is TRBJ2-3, with D possibly TRBD2 on 6 matching bases. The CDR3 totals 14 residues. The V end was cut by 4 bases, the J end by 3 bases, with 11 bases between. Per the germline V gene, CDR1 is MNHNS and CDR2 is SASEGT. As DNA, the CDR3 is TGTGCCAGCAGTGTCGGGGGAGGTACAGATACGCAGTATTTT. Translated, it gives CASSVGGGTDTQYF.

The chain is built from TRBV4-1 and TRBJ1-2, with 8 bases lining up with TRBD1. J was trimmed by 6 bases and V by 1 base; bases with no gene match: 10. The germline V gene encodes CDR1 MGHRA and CDR2 YSYEKL. This CDR3 is 16 amino acids long. The CDR3 bases are TGCGCCAGCAGCCAAGTCCTGCGACAGGGGCCGGATGGCTACACCTTC. Translation gives CASSQVLRQGPDGYTF.

The CDR3 loop reads CASNSATGSTGELFF. The CDR3 region has the DNA TGTGCCAGCAACTCGGCGACAGGGAGCACCGGGGAGCTGTTTTTT. The rearrangement uses TRBV2 and TRBJ2-2; TRBD1 aligns across 7 bases. The CDR3 covers 15 residues. CDR1 and CDR2 from the germline V gene are SNHLY and FYNNEI. Trimming took 7 bases from V and 4 from J; bases not matched to a gene: 9.

The genes are TRBV6-5 and TRBJ2-5, with TRBD1 matching 7 bases. Germline values: CDR1 MNHEY, CDR2 SVGAGI. The length of the CDR3 is 15 residues. V lost 7 bases and J lost 5; bases outside the gene matches: 13. CDR3 bases: TGTGCCAGCACCCAATCCGGGACAGTCTGGGAGACCCAGTACTTC. This codes for CASTQSGTVWETQYF.

The chain recombines TRBV6-1 with TRBJ1-5; 8 bases match TRBD1. The CDR3 covers 15 residues. Germline CDR1 reads MNHNS; CDR2 reads SASEGT. Germline trimming cut 4 bases from V and 3 bases from J; bases unmatched to any gene: 5. In DNA form, the CDR3 reads TGTGCCAGCAGTGGCAGGACAGGGCCCAATCAGCCCCAGCATTTT. Amino acid sequence: CASSGRTGPNQPQHF.

In its sample, this clone was seen a few times. In the same sample, other DNA sequences code for this CDR3. The chain has TRBV19 and TRBJ1-1, with unresolved D. The CDR3 has 11 residues. The V gene lost 10 bases and the J gene lost 1 base, with 7 bases spanning the gap. Germline V gives CDR1 LNHDA, CDR2 SQIVND (reference sequence). The CDR3 spells CAIRGNTEAFF. DNA for the CDR3: TGTGCCATCCGGGGGAACACTGAAGCTTTCTTT.

The rearrangement uses TRBV7-9 and TRBJ1-5; 8 bases are a match to TRBD1. The CDR3 covers 14 residues. The V gene end was trimmed by 3 bases and the J gene end by 6 bases; junction bases not matched to a gene: 4. The germline gives CDR1 SEHNR, CDR2 FQNEAQ (reference sequence). Here the CDR3 reads CASSFGQGSQPQHF. In DNA form, the CDR3 reads TGTGCCAGCAGCTTCGGACAGGGCAGTCAGCCCCAGCATTTT.

CDR3 sequence: CASSLILAGYNEQFF. The CDR3 nucleotides read TGTGCCAGCAGCTTGATACTAGCGGGGTACAATGAGCAGTTCTTC. The chain uses TRBV5-6 and TRBJ2-1; 10 bases agree with TRBD2. V lost 1 base, J lost 4 bases, and 2 bases stayed unmatched. Looked up from germline, CDR1 is SGHDT and CDR2 is YYEEEE. This CDR3 contains 15 residues. The whole variable domain, remainder taken from reference TRBV5-6 and TRBJ2-1, is DAGVTQSPTHLIKTRGQQVTLRCSPKSGHDTVSWYQQALGQGPQFIFQYYEEEERQRGNFPDRFSGHQFPNYSSELNVNALLLGDSALYLCASSLILAGYNEQFFGPGTRLTVL.

The chain uses TRBV6-1 and TRBJ1-5, with D possibly being TRBD1 (5 bases). CDR1 is MNHNS, CDR2 SASEGT, per germline. V lost 0 bases and J 3 bases, leaving 9 bases between the germline ends. CDR3 length equals 15 residues. The CDR3 here is CASSEARVNNQPQHF. CDR3 in DNA: TGTGCCAGCAGTGAAGCCAGGGTAAACAATCAGCCCCAGCATTTT.

The genes are TRBV2 and TRBJ2-3; weak D call: TRBD1 (5 bases). In germline, CDR1 is SNHLY, CDR2 FYNNEI. Trimming stripped 4 bases from V and 1 base from J, with 9 bases between. CDR3 length: 14 amino acids. As DNA, the CDR3 is TGTGCCAGCAGTGGGACATCACGCACAGATACGCAGTATTTT. As protein: CASSGTSRTDTQYF.

The J gene is TRBJ2-7, the V gene TRBV11-2; D call uncertain. CDR3 length equals 14 residues. V was cut by 5 bases and J by 0 bases, with 11 bases left in between. The germline V gene encodes CDR1 SGHAT and CDR2 FQNNGV. This chain's CDR3 is CASSLSGASYEQYF. The CDR3 DNA reads as TGTGCCAGCAGCCTCAGTGGAGCCTCCTACGAGCAGTACTTC.

This chain uses TRBV30 with TRBJ1-1; 8 bases agree with TRBD1. J gave up 4 bases and V 2 bases, and 9 bases lay outside the gene matches. Germline V CDR1 and CDR2: GTSNPN, SVGIG (reference sequence). This CDR3 contains 15 residues. In DNA, the CDR3 is TGTGCCTGGAGTATCGGCAGGGGGCTCGGCACTGAAGCTTTCTTT. Its translation is CAWSIGRGLGTEAFF.

The gene calls are TRBV5-8 and TRBJ2-3, with 9 bases fitting TRBD1. CDR1 SGHTS and CDR2 YDEGEE come from the germline V gene. V gave up 3 bases and J gave up 6 bases; unmatched junction bases: 11. The CDR3 contains 16 residues. The CDR3 nucleotides read TGTGCCAGCAGCTGGCAGACAGGGGGTGGAGTGGATACGCAGTATTTT. Amino acids: CASSWQTGGGVDTQYF.

This chain's CDR3 is CASGSPSRAGNEQFF. CDR3 nucleotide sequence: TGTGCTAGTGGTTCCCCGTCGAGGGCGGGTAATGAGCAGTTCTTC. The rearrangement joins TRBV12-5 to TRBJ2-1; D is perhaps TRBD2 (5 bases). Germline CDR1 is LGHNT and CDR2 is FRNRAP. With 4 bases removed from V and 7 bases from J, the gap between germline ends came to 17 bases. The CDR3 covers 15 residues.

V and J are TRBV19 and TRBJ2-2; the match to TRBD2 covers 15 bases. Trimming removed 5 bases from V and 8 bases from J; junction bases left unmatched: 6. The CDR3 is made up of 16 amino acids. CDR1 is LNHDA and CDR2 is SQIVND in the germline V gene (reference sequence). The DNA for the CDR3 is TGTGCCAGTAGTGCTCGGACTAGCGGGGGGGATGGGGAGCTGTTTTTT. It yields the protein CASSARTSGGDGELFF.

To note about this clone: An end of the junction differs from the germline gene, which may be a read error. The sample holds other DNA sequences that translate to the same CDR3. V and J are TRBV11-2 and TRBJ1-6; no firm D call. CDR1 and CDR2 from the germline V gene are SGHAT and FQNNGV. The CDR3 consists of 15 residues. The CDR3: CASRRPGGLNSPLHF. The CDR3 coding sequence is TGTGCCAGCAGACGCCCGGGAGGGTTGAATTCCCCCCTCCACTTT.

This clone has only a few counts. The rearrangement joins TRBV9 to TRBJ1-2, with D hard to call. The V and J ends lost 3 bases and 6 bases respectively, with 9 bases between them. Per the germline V gene, CDR1 is SGDLS and CDR2 is YYNGEE. There are 12 residues in the CDR3. CDR3 region: CASSGDGNGYTF. CDR3 DNA: TGTGCCAGCAGCGGAGACGGGAATGGCTACACCTTC.

This chain links TRBV5-1 with TRBJ1-1; D unclear. From germline, CDR1 is SGHRS and CDR2 YFSETQ. Trimming cost V 0 bases and J 4 bases, with 16 bases left between them. This CDR3 is built from 16 residues. CDR3 nucleotides: TGCGCCAGCAGCTTGGTCCCCTCTAACAGTGCCACTGAAGCTTTCTTT. Protein product: CASSLVPSNSATEAFF.

The gene calls are TRBV7-2 and TRBJ2-3; 11 bases are a match to TRBD1. From germline, CDR1 is SGHTA and CDR2 FQGNSA. Trimming cost V 2 bases and J 0 bases; bases outside gene matches: 10. The CDR3 runs 19 residues. The CDR3 DNA is TGTGCCAGCAGCTTAATTGGCGGACAGGGGGCGAGGAGCACAGATACGCAGTATTTT. Translated, it gives CASSLIGGQGARSTDTQYF.

The chain employs TRBV7-9 and TRBJ2-1; a weak D match, TRBD1 (5 bases). V lost 3 bases, J lost 4 bases, and 10 bases lay in between. This CDR3 has 14 amino acids. The germline gives CDR1 SEHNR, CDR2 FQNEAQ (reference sequence). Here the CDR3 reads CASSFRAGYNEQFF. Written as DNA, the CDR3 is TGTGCCAGCAGCTTTCGAGCAGGGTACAATGAGCAGTTCTTC.